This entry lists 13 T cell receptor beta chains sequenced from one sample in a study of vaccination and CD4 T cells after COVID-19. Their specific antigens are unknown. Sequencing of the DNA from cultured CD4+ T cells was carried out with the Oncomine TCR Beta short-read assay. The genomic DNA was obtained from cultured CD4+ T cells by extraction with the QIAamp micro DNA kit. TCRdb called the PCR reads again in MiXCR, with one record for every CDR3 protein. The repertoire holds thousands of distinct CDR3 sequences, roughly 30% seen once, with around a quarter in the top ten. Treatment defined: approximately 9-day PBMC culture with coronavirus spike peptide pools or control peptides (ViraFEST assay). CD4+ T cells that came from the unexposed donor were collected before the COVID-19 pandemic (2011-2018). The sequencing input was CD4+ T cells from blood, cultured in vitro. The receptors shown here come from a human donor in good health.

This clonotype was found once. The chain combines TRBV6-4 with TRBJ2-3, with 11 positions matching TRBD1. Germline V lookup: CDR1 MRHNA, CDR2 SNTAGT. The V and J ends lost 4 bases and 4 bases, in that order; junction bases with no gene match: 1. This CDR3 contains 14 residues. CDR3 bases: TGTGCCAGCAGTGGGACAGGGGGCGCAGATACGCAGTATTTT. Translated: CASSGTGGADTQYF.

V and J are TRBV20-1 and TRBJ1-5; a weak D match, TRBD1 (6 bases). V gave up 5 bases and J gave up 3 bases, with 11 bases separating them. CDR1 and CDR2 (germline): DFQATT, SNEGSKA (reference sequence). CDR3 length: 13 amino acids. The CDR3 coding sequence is TGCAGTGCTGCTAGGGGGGCCAATCAGCCCCAGCATTTT. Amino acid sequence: CSAARGANQPQHF.

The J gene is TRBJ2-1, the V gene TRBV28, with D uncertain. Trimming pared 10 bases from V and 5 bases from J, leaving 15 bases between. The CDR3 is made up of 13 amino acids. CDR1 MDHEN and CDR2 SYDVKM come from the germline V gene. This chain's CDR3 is CATAWDSDNEQFF. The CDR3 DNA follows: TGTGCCACCGCTTGGGATTCTGACAATGAGCAGTTCTTC.

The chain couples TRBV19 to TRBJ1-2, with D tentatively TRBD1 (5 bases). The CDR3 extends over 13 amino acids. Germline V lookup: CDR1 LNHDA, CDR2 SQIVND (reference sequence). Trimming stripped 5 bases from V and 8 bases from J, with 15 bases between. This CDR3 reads CASSRRAIEGYTF. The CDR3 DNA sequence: TGTGCCAGTAGTCGCAGGGCAATAGAGGGCTACACCTTC.

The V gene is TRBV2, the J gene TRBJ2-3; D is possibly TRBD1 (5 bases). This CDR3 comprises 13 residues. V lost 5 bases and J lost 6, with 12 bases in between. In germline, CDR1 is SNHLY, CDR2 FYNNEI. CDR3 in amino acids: CASSPQQVDTQYF. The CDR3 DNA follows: TGTGCCAGCAGTCCCCAACAGGTGGATACGCAGTATTTT. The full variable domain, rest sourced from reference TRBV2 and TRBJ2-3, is EPEVTQTPSHQVTQMGQEVILRCVPISNHLYFYWYRQILGQKVEFLVSFYNNEISEKSEIFDDQFSVERPDGSNFTLKIRSTKLEDSAMYFCASSPQQVDTQYFGPGTRLTVL.

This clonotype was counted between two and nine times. The CDR3 is CASSLDYEQYF. As DNA, the CDR3 is TGTGCCAGCAGTTTAGACTACGAGCAGTACTTC. The chain uses TRBV28 and TRBJ2-7; the D is unclear. The CDR3 spans 11 residues. Germline CDR1 reads MDHEN; CDR2 reads SYDVKM. Deletions cut 2 bases from V and 3 bases from J, with 2 bases between. The full variable domain, its missing parts supplied by reference TRBV28 and TRBJ2-7, is DVKVTQSSRYLVKRTGEKVFLECVQDMDHENMFWYRQDPGLGLRLIYFSYDVKMKEKGDIPEGYSVSREKKERFSLILESASTNQTSMYLCASSLDYEQYFGPGTRLTVT.

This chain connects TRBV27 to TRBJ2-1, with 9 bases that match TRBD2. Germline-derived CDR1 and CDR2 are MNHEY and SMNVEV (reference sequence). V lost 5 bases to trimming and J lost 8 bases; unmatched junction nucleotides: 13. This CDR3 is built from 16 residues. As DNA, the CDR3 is TGTGCCAGCAGTCCCCCCGGGACTAGCCCAACCGATGAGCAGTTCTTC. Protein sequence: CASSPPGTSPTDEQFF.

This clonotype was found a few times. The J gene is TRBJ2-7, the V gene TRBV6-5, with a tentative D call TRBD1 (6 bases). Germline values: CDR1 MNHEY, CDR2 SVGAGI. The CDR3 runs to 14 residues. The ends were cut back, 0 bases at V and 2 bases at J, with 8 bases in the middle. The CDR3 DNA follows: TGTGCCAGCAGTTACTCGCAGGGGACCTACGAGCAGTACTTC. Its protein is CASSYSQGTYEQYF.

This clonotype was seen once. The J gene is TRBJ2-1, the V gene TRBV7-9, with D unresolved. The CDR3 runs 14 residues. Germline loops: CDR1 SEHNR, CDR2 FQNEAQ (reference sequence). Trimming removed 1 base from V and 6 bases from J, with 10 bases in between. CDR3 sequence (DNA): TGTGCCAGCAGCTTAGATGGCCAGGCCAATGAGCAGTTCTTC. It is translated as CASSLDGQANEQFF.

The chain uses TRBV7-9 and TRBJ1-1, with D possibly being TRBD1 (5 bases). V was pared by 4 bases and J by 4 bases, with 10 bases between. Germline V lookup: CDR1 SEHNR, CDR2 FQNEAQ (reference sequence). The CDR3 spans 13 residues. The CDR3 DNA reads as TGTGCCAGCAGCTCCCAGGGAGTCACTGAAGCTTTCTTT. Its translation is CASSSQGVTEAFF.

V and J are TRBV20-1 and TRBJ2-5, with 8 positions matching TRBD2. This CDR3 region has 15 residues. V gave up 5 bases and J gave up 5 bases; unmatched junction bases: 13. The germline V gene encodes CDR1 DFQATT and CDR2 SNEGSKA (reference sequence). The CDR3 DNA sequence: TGCAGTGCTCCACAGACTAGCGCGGCTGGGGAGACCCAGTACTTC. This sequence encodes CSAPQTSAAGETQYF.

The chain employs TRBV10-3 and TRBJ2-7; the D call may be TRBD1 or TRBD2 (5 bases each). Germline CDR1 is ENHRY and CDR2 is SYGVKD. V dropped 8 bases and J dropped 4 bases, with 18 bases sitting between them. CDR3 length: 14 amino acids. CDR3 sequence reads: CAIGSGTGAYEQYF. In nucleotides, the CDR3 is TGTGCCATCGGCTCAGGGACGGGTGCGTACGAGCAGTACTTC.

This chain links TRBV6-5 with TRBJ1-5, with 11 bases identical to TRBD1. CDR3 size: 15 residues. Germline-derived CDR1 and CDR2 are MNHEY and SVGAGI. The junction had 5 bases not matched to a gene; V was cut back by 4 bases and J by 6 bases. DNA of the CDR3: TGTGCCAGCAGTTTTGGACAGGGGGCCGCTCAGCCCCAGCATTTT. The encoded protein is CASSFGQGAAQPQHF.